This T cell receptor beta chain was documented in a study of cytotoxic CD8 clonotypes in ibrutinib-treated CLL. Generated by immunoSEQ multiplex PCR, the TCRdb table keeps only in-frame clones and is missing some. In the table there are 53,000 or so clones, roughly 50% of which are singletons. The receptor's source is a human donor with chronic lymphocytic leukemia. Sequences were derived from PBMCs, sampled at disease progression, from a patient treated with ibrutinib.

CDR3 loop: CASNSIALFYGYTF. The CDR3 DNA reads TGTGCCAGCAACTCGATCGCCCTATTCTATGGCTACACCTTC. This chain links TRBV28 with TRBJ1-2; D gene uncertain. Germline V gives CDR1 MDHEN, CDR2 SYDVKM. The CDR3 is made up of 14 amino acids. The V and J ends lost 7 bases and 4 bases respectively, with 16 bases between them.